One sample yielded the 2 T cell receptor beta chains listed below, sequenced in a study of T cells after yellow fever vaccination. TCRdb reanalysed the 5' RACE reads using MiXCR and keeps one entry per CDR3 protein. The table shows fewer than 400,000 distinct CDR3 sequences, with under 7.5% occurring only once. Material: PBMCs, obtained 5 days after the yellow fever booster vaccination. Every receptor here comes from a man aged 30 to 45 who received the YFV17D yellow fever vaccine.

This clonotype was observed at least ten times. This rearrangement joins TRBV20-1 to TRBJ2-7; D is uncertain. Germline lookup yields CDR1 DFQATT and CDR2 SNEGSKA (reference sequence). CDR3 size: 12 residues. V gave up 6 bases and J gave up 0 bases, with 9 bases separating them. CDR3 sequence reads: CSAGRSSYEQYF. The CDR3 coding sequence is TGCAGTGCCGGCAGGAGCTCCTACGAGCAGTACTTC.

The chain combines TRBV29-1 with TRBJ2-2, with a weak D call TRBD1 (5 bases). The CDR3 runs to 13 residues. V gave up 7 bases and J gave up 1 base, with 10 bases separating them. Germline values: CDR1 SQVTM, CDR2 ANQGSEA. The CDR3: CSDRQLNTGELFF. The CDR3 DNA follows: TGCAGCGACAGACAGCTGAACACCGGGGAGCTGTTTTTT.